The clone carrying this T cell receptor beta chain was seen only a few times. Its antigen is not identified. Reverse transcription of extracted RNA yielded cDNA, which provided the sequencing template. TCRdb's table, derived via immunoSEQ multiplex PCR, lists solely in-frame clones and lacks some. The sample comprises 110,000 or so clones, 56% of which are singletons, and 3% to 4% rests with the top ten. The data were taken from a study of CD8+ T cells in alopecia areata. Study-wide background: Tofacitinib continued for 6 to 18 months and was then withheld for 6 months. Study-level findings and limits: For baseline CD8+ expansion, any link to response stays uncertain with one nonresponder. Among the top 100, expanded CD8+ clones were significantly decreased by tofacitinib, as was scalp clonality. Normal scalp showed lower clonality than lesional scalp, especially alopecia totalis/universalis.

The ends were cut back, 1 base at V and 4 bases at J, with 11 bases in the middle. The CDR3 extends over 14 amino acids. In germline, CDR1 is SGHRS, CDR2 YFSETQ. The treatment is: oral pan-JAK inhibitor, 5-10 mg twice daily. The J gene is TRBJ2-5, the V gene TRBV5-1; a possible D gene is TRBD1 (5 bases). The sequencing used CD4+ T cells sorted from blood, collected at week 24, from a patient treated with tofacitinib. The clonotype originates from a human donor with alopecia areata. The CDR3 sequence is CASSLSRAGETQYF. The CDR3 bases are TGCGCCAGCAGCTTGAGCAGGGCTGGAGAGACCCAGTACTTC.